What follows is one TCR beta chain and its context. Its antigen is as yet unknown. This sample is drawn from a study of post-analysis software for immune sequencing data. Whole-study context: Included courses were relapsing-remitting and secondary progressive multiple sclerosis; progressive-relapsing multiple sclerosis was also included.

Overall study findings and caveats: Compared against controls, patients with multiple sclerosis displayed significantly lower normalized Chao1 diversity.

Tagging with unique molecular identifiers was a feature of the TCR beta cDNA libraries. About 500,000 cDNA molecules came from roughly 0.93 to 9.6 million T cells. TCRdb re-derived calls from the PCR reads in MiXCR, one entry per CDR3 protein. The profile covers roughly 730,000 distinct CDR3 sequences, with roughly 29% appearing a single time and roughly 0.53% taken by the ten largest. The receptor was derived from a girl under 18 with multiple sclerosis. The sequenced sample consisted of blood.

The DNA for the CDR3 is TGTGCCAGCAGTTCGTCGACTAGCGGGGGGCGGGAGACCCAGTACTTC. It specifies CASSSSTSGGRETQYF. The chain recombines TRBV28 with TRBJ2-5; 13 bases align to TRBD2. CDR1 and CDR2 from the germline V gene are MDHEN and SYDVKM. This CDR3 region has 16 residues. V shed 4 bases, J shed 5 bases, and the junction held 7 bases outside the gene matches.